This T cell receptor (beta chain) is from a study of cytomegalovirus exposure and HLA in healthy donors. Study outcomes and limitations: Some V segments could not be told apart, so they were left out, TRBV6-2 and TRBV6-3 among them. The authors reported that TCR beta sequences could predict HLA-A and HLA-B alleles. These predictions were accurate for most subjects in the first cohort.

CDR3 length: 16 amino acids. The germline CDR1 and CDR2 sequences are SGHRS and YFSETQ. Trimming removed 0 bases from V and 3 bases from J, with 15 bases in between. A word on this clone: Its antigen is still unknown.

PCR amplification relied on 60 Vbeta primers (plus 13 Jbeta primers). Method: immunoSEQ multiplex PCR; TCRdb's copy keeps in-frame clones and lacks some. The table lists some 190,000 clones, about three quarters of them singletons. V and J are TRBV5-1 and TRBJ1-1; possibly TRBD1 for D (5 bases). The source is a woman between 35 and 50 years old in good health and CMV-seronegative. Source material: PBMCs. As DNA, the CDR3 is TGCGCCAGCAGCTTGGTACCGGACACTACTTACACTGAAGCTTTCTTT. Protein: CASSLVPDTTYTEAFF. The variable domain in full, with the rest retrieved from reference TRBV5-1 and TRBJ1-1, is KAGVTQTPRYLIKTRGQQVTLSCSPISGHRSVSWYQQTPGQGLQFLFEYFSETQRNKGNFPGRFSGRQFSNSRSEMNVSTLELGDSALYLCASSLVPDTTYTEAFFGQGTRLTVV.